A single sample is the source of the 32 T cell receptor beta chains below, sequenced in a study of CD8 T cells in Susac syndrome. Random hexamers were used to reverse transcribe about 0.5 to 1 ug of RNA. MiXCR, run by TCRdb on the immunoSEQ multiplex PCR reads, gives a single entry per CDR3 protein. Here the sample spans some 200,000 distinct CDR3 sequences, around 93% being singletons. Sequences were obtained from CD8+ T cells from PBMCs. The receptors were sampled from a human donor with Susac syndrome.

This chain joins TRBV27 and TRBJ1-1; D might be TRBD1 (6 bases). The V end lost 7 bases, the J end lost 1 base, and 13 bases lay between the germline ends. The CDR3 sequence is 14 residues long. Germline-derived CDR1 and CDR2 are MNHEY and SMNVEV (reference sequence). The DNA for the CDR3 is TGTGCCAGCAAGACGACAGGTTGGAACACTGAAGCTTTCTTT. Protein product: CASKTTGWNTEAFF.

This CDR3 reads CASSRGEQGMAEAFF. CDR3 DNA: TGTGCCAGCAGCCGAGGGGAGCAGGGGATGGCTGAAGCTTTCTTT. V and J are TRBV4-2 and TRBJ1-1, with D tentatively TRBD1 (6 bases). CDR3 length: 15 residues. The V and J ends lost 4 bases and 6 bases respectively, with 18 bases between them. In germline, CDR1 is LGHNA, CDR2 YNFKEQ.

The chain uses TRBV29-1 and TRBJ2-7; possibly TRBD2 for D (5 bases). In germline, CDR1 is SQVTM, CDR2 ANQGSEA. This CDR3 contains 12 residues. V lost 7 bases and J lost 4, with 14 bases in between. CDR3 in amino acids: CSAAEGSYEQYF. The CDR3 nucleotides read TGCAGCGCCGCAGAGGGATCGTACGAGCAGTACTTC.

The chain couples TRBV3-1 to TRBJ2-3; 8 bases agree with TRBD1. The CDR3 has 16 amino acids. Germline CDR1 and CDR2: LGHDT and YNNKEL (reference sequence). With 4 bases clipped from V and 4 bases from J, the junction kept 10 bases outside the gene matches. CDR3 DNA sequence: TGTGCCAGCAGCCCTAGACAGGGGATATCGCCAGATACGCAGTATTTT. It codes for CASSPRQGISPDTQYF.

The V call is TRBV3-1, the J call TRBJ2-2, with D uncertain. This CDR3 has 13 amino acids. In germline, CDR1 is LGHDT, CDR2 YNNKEL (reference sequence). V was trimmed by 8 bases and J by 3 bases, leaving 10 bases between them. The CDR3 spells CASGRSDTGELFF. The DNA of the CDR3 is TGTGCCAGCGGTAGATCAGACACCGGGGAGCTGTTTTTT.

The V gene is TRBV6-5, the J gene TRBJ1-1; D is unclear. This CDR3 region has 15 residues. Trimming shortened V by 5 bases and J by 4 bases, and 17 bases separated the two germline ends. Germline CDR1 and CDR2: MNHEY and SVGAGI. The CDR3 region has the DNA TGTGCCAGCAGTCGCCTACAAGGGATAGGCACTGAAGCTTTCTTT. Protein product: CASSRLQGIGTEAFF.

The rearrangement joins TRBV30 to TRBJ1-1; the D gene is possibly TRBD1 (5 bases). Trimming stripped 2 bases from V and 0 bases from J, with 7 bases between. The CDR3 consists of 13 residues. CDR1 is GTSNPN, CDR2 SVGIG, per germline (reference sequence). In nucleotides, the CDR3 is TGTGCCTGGAGTTCAGGGATGAACACTGAAGCTTTCTTT. Translated: CAWSSGMNTEAFF. Full variable domain (rest looked up from reference TRBV30 and TRBJ1-1): SQTIHQWPATLVQPVGSPLSLECTVEGTSNPNLYWYRQAAGRGLQLLFYSVGIGQISSEVPQNLSASRPQDRQFILSSKKLLLSDSGFYLCAWSSGMNTEAFFGQGTRLTVV.

The chain's CDR3 is CASSLYTGGLETQYF. Here the CDR3 DNA reads TGTGCCAGCAGCTTATACACTGGGGGGCTAGAGACCCAGTACTTC. This rearrangement joins TRBV7-3 to TRBJ2-5; either TRBD1 or TRBD2 may fit D (6 bases each). Trimming left V 2 bases short and J 4 bases short, with 14 bases between. CDR1 is SGHTA, CDR2 FQGTGA, per germline. This CDR3 has 15 amino acids.

The V and J genes are TRBV12-3 or TRBV12-4 and TRBJ2-3; a weak D match, TRBD1 (6 bases). CDR3 length: 14 amino acids. With 7 bases removed from V and 1 base from J, the gap between germline ends came to 12 bases. The CDR3 loop is CASTSGTRTDTQYF. The CDR3 nucleotides read TGTGCCAGCACCTCGGGGACACGCACAGATACGCAGTATTTT.

The V gene is TRBV5-1, the J gene TRBJ2-1; D gene uncertain. V shed 0 bases and J shed 5 bases, with 9 bases lying between them. This CDR3 has 14 amino acids. The germline V gene has CDR1 SGHRS and CDR2 YFSETQ. This CDR3 reads CASSLGYSNNEQFF. In DNA form, the CDR3 reads TGCGCCAGCAGCTTGGGGTATTCTAACAATGAGCAGTTCTTC.

This rearrangement joins TRBV10-3 to TRBJ2-7; D gene uncertain. The germline CDR1 and CDR2 sequences are ENHRY and SYGVKD. This CDR3 contains 16 residues. Trimming stripped 0 bases from V and 5 bases from J, with 17 bases between. The CDR3: CAISESVGLGSHEQYF. CDR3 coding DNA: TGTGCCATCAGTGAGTCGGTCGGTCTGGGCTCACACGAGCAGTACTTC.

This clonotype was observed a single time. The V gene is TRBV12-3 or TRBV12-4, the J gene TRBJ2-2; a weak D match, TRBD1 (6 bases). This CDR3 has 16 residues. Trimming cost V 5 bases and J 3 bases, with 16 bases left between them. The CDR3 loop is CASSPQWGLYTGELFF. The CDR3 DNA follows: TGTGCCAGCAGTCCACAGTGGGGGCTTTACACCGGGGAGCTGTTTTTT.

This clonotype showed up just once. The V gene is TRBV6-1, the J gene TRBJ1-1; 7 bases map to TRBD1. Looked up from germline, CDR1 is MNHNS and CDR2 is SASEGT. The CDR3 spans 16 residues. Germline trimming cut 6 bases from V and 6 bases from J; bases unmatched to any gene: 16. CDR3 sequence (DNA): TGTGCCAGCAGGGAGGCTCAGGGGGGGATTGACGCTGAAGCTTTCTTT. The encoded protein is CASREAQGGIDAEAFF.

The chain couples TRBV7-9 to TRBJ1-2; 7 bases agree with TRBD1. V shed 3 bases and J 7 bases; nucleotides not matched to a gene: 5. There are 13 residues in the CDR3. CDR1 and CDR2 from the germline V gene are SEHNR and FQNEAQ (reference sequence). CDR3 residues: CASSFKGAGGYTF. The CDR3 nucleotides are TGTGCCAGCAGCTTCAAGGGGGCGGGTGGCTACACCTTC.

V and J are TRBV9 and TRBJ1-6; D remains ambiguous. V lost 0 bases and J lost 4, with 5 bases in between. From germline, CDR1 is SGDLS and CDR2 YYNGEE. CDR3 size: 14 residues. This CDR3 reads CASSVDWYNSPLHF. Written as DNA, the CDR3 is TGTGCCAGCAGCGTAGACTGGTATAATTCACCCCTCCACTTT. The full variable domain, in which reference TRBV9 and TRBJ1-6 provide the parts outside the CDR3, is DSGVTQTPKHLITATGQRVTLRCSPRSGDLSVYWYQQSLDQGLQFLIQYYNGEERAKGNILERFSAQQFPDLHSELNLSSLELGDSALYFCASSVDWYNSPLHFGNGTRLTVT.

The V gene is TRBV6-5, the J gene TRBJ2-5, with 11 bases fitting TRBD2. This CDR3 comprises 15 residues. Looked up from germline, CDR1 is MNHEY and CDR2 is SVGAGI. Trimming cost V 3 bases and J 1 base; bases outside gene matches: 1. CDR3 loop: CASSYSGGVQETQYF. The CDR3 DNA follows: TGTGCCAGCAGTTATAGCGGGGGGGTCCAAGAGACCCAGTACTTC.

The chain combines TRBV7-8 with TRBJ2-5, with D tentatively TRBD2 (5 bases). CDR1 is SGHVS, CDR2 FQNEAQ, per germline. The ends were cut back, 6 bases at V and 5 bases at J, with 22 bases in the middle. This CDR3 spans 16 amino acids. For the CDR3, the DNA is TGTGCCAGCAGTTTGAGGGTCGAAGCCCTTTGGGAGACCCAGTACTTC. Protein product: CASSLRVEALWETQYF. The full variable domain, in which reference TRBV7-8 and TRBJ2-5 provide the parts outside the CDR3, is GAGVSQSPRYKVAKRGQDVALRCDPISGHVSLFWYQQALGQGPEFLTYFQNEAQLDKSGLPSDRFFAERPEGSVSTLKIQRTQQEDSAVYLCASSLRVEALWETQYFGPGTRLLVL.

The rearrangement links TRBV14 to TRBJ2-7; TRBD1 agrees at 8 bases. The germline V gene encodes CDR1 SGHDN and CDR2 FVKESK. The CDR3 spans 15 residues. The trim removed 5 bases at V and 0 bases at J, leaving 6 bases unmatched. CDR3 nucleotides: TGTGCCAGCAGCGCTAGGACAGGGTCCTCCTACGAGCAGTACTTC. Encoded protein: CASSARTGSSYEQYF.

The chain combines TRBV20-1 with TRBJ1-2; D gene unclear. V lost 2 bases and J 3 bases, leaving 13 bases between the germline ends. From germline, CDR1 is DFQATT and CDR2 SNEGSKA (reference sequence). CDR3 size: 14 residues. The CDR3 spells CSARYIEGYYGYTF. As DNA, the CDR3 is TGCAGTGCTAGATACATCGAGGGTTACTATGGCTACACCTTC.

This clonotype appeared a few times. The chain recombines TRBV7-9 with TRBJ2-3; TRBD2 matches at 13 bases. Losses at the gene ends were 2 bases for V and 1 base for J; bases not matched to a gene: 0. The CDR3 covers 16 residues. CDR1 and CDR2 from the germline V gene are SEHNR and FQNEAQ (reference sequence). CDR3 coding DNA: TGTGCCAGCAGCTTAACTAGCGGGAGGGGCACAGATACGCAGTATTTT. It specifies CASSLTSGRGTDTQYF. Full variable domain (missing parts from reference TRBV7-9 and TRBJ2-3): DTGVSQNPRHKITKRGQNVTFRCDPISEHNRLYWYRQTLGQGPEFLTYFQNEAQLEKSRLLSDRFSAERPKGSFSTLEIQRTEQGDSAMYLCASSLTSGRGTDTQYFGPGTRLTVL.

The gene calls are TRBV7-9 and TRBJ1-1; D gene ambiguous. The CDR3 is 14 residues long. Germline loops: CDR1 SEHNR, CDR2 FQNEAQ (reference sequence). Trimming took off 4 bases at V and 2 bases at J, with 11 bases between the two ends. The CDR3 region has the DNA TGTGCCAGCAGCTCACCCCCTGTTAACACTGAAGCTTTCTTT. It yields the protein CASSSPPVNTEAFF.

The gene calls are TRBV9 and TRBJ2-3; D ambiguous. The V gene lost 0 bases and the J gene lost 5 bases, with 13 bases spanning the gap. Germline lookup yields CDR1 SGDLS and CDR2 YYNGEE. The CDR3 totals 15 residues. The CDR3 coding sequence is TGTGCCAGCAGCGTAGAAACCATGGGCGGAGATACGCAGTATTTT. Protein sequence: CASSVETMGGDTQYF.

J is TRBJ1-2 and V is TRBV2; D not resolved. The CDR3 contains 13 residues. Germline values: CDR1 SNHLY, CDR2 FYNNEI. Trimming removed 4 bases from V and 3 bases from J, with 9 bases in between. Here the CDR3 DNA reads TGTGCCAGCAGTGGTCGGGCCGACTATGGCTACACCTTC. Translation: CASSGRADYGYTF. Based on the CDR3 plus reference TRBV2 and TRBJ1-2, the full variable domain is EPEVTQTPSHQVTQMGQEVILRCVPISNHLYFYWYRQILGQKVEFLVSFYNNEISEKSEIFDDQFSVERPDGSNFTLKIRSTKLEDSAMYFCASSGRADYGYTFGSGTRLTVV.

The V gene is TRBV30, the J gene TRBJ2-1; the match to TRBD1 covers 9 bases. V lost 5 bases to trimming and J lost 9 bases; unmatched junction nucleotides: 5. The CDR3 has 12 residues. CDR1 is GTSNPN and CDR2 is SVGIG in the germline V gene (reference sequence). CDR3 nucleotides: TGTGCCTGGGGGACAGGGTGGAGTGAGCAGTTCTTC. As protein: CAWGTGWSEQFF.

V usage is TRBV12-3 or TRBV12-4 and J usage is TRBJ2-1, with 12 nucleotides matching TRBD2. V shed 5 bases and J 3 bases; nucleotides not matched to a gene: 8. The CDR3 contains 17 residues. CDR3 protein: CASSLPRTSGDYNEQFF. The CDR3 DNA sequence: TGTGCCAGCAGTCTTCCTAGGACTAGCGGGGACTACAATGAGCAGTTCTTC.

The chain uses TRBV27 and TRBJ1-2, with 7 bases identical to TRBD1. There are 14 residues in the CDR3. The trim removed 6 bases at V and 3 bases at J, leaving 7 bases unmatched. Looked up from germline, CDR1 is MNHEY and CDR2 is SMNVEV (reference sequence). The CDR3 here is CASSLDRSHYGYTF. The CDR3 DNA follows: TGTGCCAGCAGCTTGGACAGGAGTCACTATGGCTACACCTTC.

J is TRBJ2-7 and V is TRBV6-1; D is undetermined. Germline V lookup: CDR1 MNHNS, CDR2 SASEGT. The CDR3 length is 12 residues. V was pared by 3 bases and J by 6 bases, with 9 bases between. The CDR3 loop reads CASSDPAFEQYF. The CDR3 region has the DNA TGTGCCAGCAGTGACCCAGCTTTCGAGCAGTACTTC.

The chain joins TRBV19 to TRBJ1-2; D unclear. V was shortened by 10 bases and J by 3 bases, with 15 bases between the two germline ends. CDR1 and CDR2 from the germline V gene are LNHDA and SQIVND (reference sequence). The CDR3 consists of 13 residues. The CDR3 protein is CATLEHLDYGYTF. Written as DNA, the CDR3 is TGTGCCACTTTAGAACATCTCGACTATGGCTACACCTTC.

CDR3 DNA sequence: TGCAGTGCTAGACTTTCTACAGGCTACGAGCAGTACTTC. Its translation is CSARLSTGYEQYF. The rearrangement joins TRBV20-1 to TRBJ2-7; D possibly corresponds to TRBD1 (5 bases). The CDR3 contains 13 residues. Germline assignment: CDR1 DFQATT and CDR2 SNEGSKA (reference sequence). V lost 2 bases to trimming and J lost 3 bases, with 11 bases between them.

The CDR3 DNA follows: TGTGCCAGCAGCTCAAGGACAGCCCAAACCATCTCTGGGGCCAACGTCCTGACTTTC. Its translation is CASSSRTAQTISGANVLTF. The chain links TRBV13 to TRBJ2-6; the D gene is possibly TRBD1 (6 bases). This CDR3 is built from 19 residues. The germline CDR1 and CDR2 sequences are PRHDT and FYEKMQ (reference sequence). Trimming shortened V by 4 bases and J by 0 bases, and 19 bases separated the two germline ends. Complete variable domain (other parts from reference TRBV13 and TRBJ2-6): AAGVIQSPRHLIKEKRETATLKCYPIPRHDTVYWYQQGPGQDPQFLISFYEKMQSDKGSIPDRFSAQQFSDYHSELNMSSLELGDSALYFCASSSRTAQTISGANVLTFGAGSRLTVL.

V is TRBV29-1 and J is TRBJ2-3; 8 bases align to TRBD1. The CDR3 is made up of 13 amino acids. Trimming at V came to 8 bases and at J to 4 bases, leaving 8 bases not matched to a gene. The germline gives CDR1 SQVTM, CDR2 ANQGSEA. The CDR3 region is CSTRVGQADTQYF. CDR3 DNA sequence: TGCAGCACCCGCGTGGGACAGGCAGATACGCAGTATTTT.

Written as DNA, the CDR3 is TGTGCCAGCAGTTACTCTGACAGGGGTGAAATCTACGAGCAGTACTTC. This encodes CASSYSDRGEIYEQYF. The V call is TRBV6-5, the J call TRBJ2-7; 8 bases map to TRBD1. CDR3 length: 16 residues. The germline V gene encodes CDR1 MNHEY and CDR2 SVGAGI. Germline trimming cut 0 bases from V and 3 bases from J; bases unmatched to any gene: 7.